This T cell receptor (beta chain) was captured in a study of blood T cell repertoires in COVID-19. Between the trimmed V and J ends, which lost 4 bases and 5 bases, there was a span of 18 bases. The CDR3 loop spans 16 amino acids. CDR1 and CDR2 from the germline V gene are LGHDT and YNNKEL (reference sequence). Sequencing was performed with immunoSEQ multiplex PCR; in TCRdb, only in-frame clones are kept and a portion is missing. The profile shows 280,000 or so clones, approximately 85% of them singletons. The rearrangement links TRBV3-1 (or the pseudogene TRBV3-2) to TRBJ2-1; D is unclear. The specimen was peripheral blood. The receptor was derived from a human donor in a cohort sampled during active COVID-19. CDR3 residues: CASSPSRLRQNNEQFF. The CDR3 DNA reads TGTGCCAGCAGCCCGAGTCGGCTGAGGCAAAACAATGAGCAGTTCTTC.